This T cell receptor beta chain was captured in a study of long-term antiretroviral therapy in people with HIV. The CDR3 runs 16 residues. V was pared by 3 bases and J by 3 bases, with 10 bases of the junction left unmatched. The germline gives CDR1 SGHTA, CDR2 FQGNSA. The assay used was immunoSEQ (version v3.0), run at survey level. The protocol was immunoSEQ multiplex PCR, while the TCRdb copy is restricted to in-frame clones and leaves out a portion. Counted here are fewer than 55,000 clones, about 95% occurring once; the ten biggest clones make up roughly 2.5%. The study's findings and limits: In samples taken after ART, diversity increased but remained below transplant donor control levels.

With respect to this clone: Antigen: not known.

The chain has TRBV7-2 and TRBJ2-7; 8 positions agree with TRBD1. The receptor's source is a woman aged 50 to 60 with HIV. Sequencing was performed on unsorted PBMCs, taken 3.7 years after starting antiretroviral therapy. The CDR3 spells CASSLGRPGGGYEQYF. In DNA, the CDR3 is TGTGCCAGCAGCTTGGGTCGCCCAGGGGGCGGCTACGAGCAGTACTTC.